This record covers a single T cell receptor beta chain. Its antigen is unknown. UMIs were included in TCR beta cDNA generated by 5'RACE template switching. TCRdb reprocessed the 5' RACE reads, with one entry per CDR3 protein and no DNA. In all, the sample yields about 180,000 distinct CDR3 sequences. This CDR3 is built from 13 residues. Germline CDR1 SGHNT, CDR2 YYREEE (reference sequence). The record originates from a study of T cells expressing NK-cell markers. About the research overall: Sequenced donors, eight in total, included seven who were HCMV-seropositive and one who was seronegative. Study conclusions and caveats: These clonotypes also led the CD3+CD56-NKG2C+ fraction in a handful of donors. In a group of about six donors, dominant NKG2C+ clonotypes represented roughly 1.0-7.0% of CD8+ T cells.

This sequence originates from a woman aged 18-70 years in good health. The chain joins TRBV5-4 to TRBJ2-1; the D call from TCRdb, TRBD1, cannot be confirmed without DNA. The sample comprised blood T cells: a sorted CD56 or NKG2C T cell subset, CD4+ or CD8+ T cells, or bulk PBMC T cells (not recorded which). CDR3 loop: CASSFPPYNEQFF.